The rows below give T cell receptor beta chains drawn from one sample of a study of molecular identifiers for immune sequencing clone quantification. TCRdb reanalysed the PCR reads using MiXCR and keeps one entry per CDR3 protein. The sample records just under 650,000 distinct CDR3 sequences, about 20% being singletons. Sequencing was done on a sample of naive CD8+ T cells from blood, with Jurkat cell RNA spiked in. Every receptor here comes from a human donor in good health. Some libraries in this study had Jurkat cell RNA spiked in. Both conserved end residues are part of each CDR3. The order of the fields is V gene, J gene, D gene, clone size, CDR3 protein, CDR3 DNA. The D gene is left open where the match is weak. Size is stated for part of the rows, as once, few or many counts, or as a class when the clone is expanded.

V: TRBV6-2/TRBV6-3; J: TRBJ1-2; D: .; size: many; CDR3: CASSYSSGSPRGYTF; DNA: TGTGCCAGCAGTTACTCGTCAGGATCCCCTCGTGGCTACACCTTC
V: TRBV19; J: TRBJ2-7; D: TRBD2; size: .; CDR3: CASSMGGSYYEQYF; DNA: TGTGCCAGTAGTATGGGCGGGAGCTACTACGAGCAGTACTTC
V: TRBV19; J: TRBJ2-5; D: .; size: many; CDR3: CASSMRETQYF; DNA: TGTGCCAGTAGTATGCGGGAGACCCAGTACTTC
V: TRBV11-2; J: TRBJ2-7; D: .; size: .; CDR3: CASGFGRSYEQYF; DNA: TGTGCCAGCGGCTTTGGACGGTCCTACGAGCAGTACTTC
V: TRBV30; J: TRBJ2-2; D: .; size: many; CDR3: CAWSVEGTELFF; DNA: TGTGCCTGGAGTGTAGAGGGTACGGAGCTGTTTTTT
V: TRBV7-9; J: TRBJ2-7; D: .; size: .; CDR3: CASSLIGSPLYEQYF; DNA: TGTGCCAGCAGCTTAATTGGATCACCCCTCTACGAGCAGTACTTC
V: TRBV20-1; J: TRBJ2-7; D: .; size: .; CDR3: CSARTLVGDEQYF; DNA: TGCAGTGCTAGAACCCTGGTTGGGGACGAGCAGTACTTC
V: TRBV20-1; J: TRBJ2-7; D: TRBD1; size: many; CDR3: CSAQTGYEQYF; DNA: TGCAGTGCCCAGACAGGGTACGAGCAGTACTTC
V: TRBV14; J: TRBJ1-1; D: .; size: many; CDR3: CASSHLPMVKSEAFF; DNA: TGTGCCAGCAGCCATCTTCCCATGGTTAAGAGTGAAGCTTTCTTT
V: TRBV9; J: TRBJ2-7; D: TRBD2; size: many; CDR3: CASSVTSGGLYEQYF; DNA: TGTGCCAGCAGCGTAACTAGCGGGGGCCTCTACGAGCAGTACTTC
V: TRBV18; J: TRBJ1-5; D: .; size: few; CDR3: CASSLRARTNQPQHF; DNA: TGTGCCAGCTCACTGCGGGCCAGAACAAATCAGCCCCAGCATTTT
V: TRBV2; J: TRBJ2-5; D: .; size: few; CDR3: CASSAAEQETQYF; DNA: TGTGCCAGCAGCGCCGCCGAACAAGAGACCCAGTACTTC
V: TRBV29-1; J: TRBJ1-4; D: .; size: many; CDR3: CSVETTEFNEKLFF; DNA: TGCAGCGTTGAAACGACAGAGTTTAATGAAAAACTGTTTTTT
V: TRBV20-1; J: TRBJ2-7; D: .; size: few; CDR3: CSARNPDSYVPDEQYF; DNA: TGCAGTGCTAGAAACCCCGACAGTTATGTTCCTGACGAGCAGTACTTC
V: TRBV6-2/TRBV6-3; J: TRBJ1-1; D: .; size: many; CDR3: CASSYVLGRTEAFF; DNA: TGTGCCAGCAGTTACGTTCTGGGTCGGACTGAAGCTTTCTTT
V: TRBV28; J: TRBJ1-2; D: TRBD1; size: .; CDR3: CASSLIEGKTGNNYGYTF; DNA: TGTGCCAGCAGTTTAATAGAGGGGAAGACAGGGAATAACTATGGCTACACCTTC
V: TRBV4-1; J: TRBJ2-7; D: .; size: many; CDR3: CASSQVGGGRDEQYF; DNA: TGCGCCAGCAGCCAAGTTGGAGGGGGCCGTGACGAGCAGTACTTC
V: TRBV6-2/TRBV6-3; J: TRBJ2-2; D: .; size: many; CDR3: CASGKDGELFF; DNA: TGTGCCAGCGGGAAGGACGGGGAGCTGTTTTTT
V: TRBV5-5; J: TRBJ2-3; D: .; size: many; CDR3: CASSSLLGYDTQYF; DNA: TGTGCCAGCAGCTCCCTGCTGGGCTACGATACGCAGTATTTT
V: TRBV4-1; J: TRBJ2-3; D: .; size: once; CDR3: CASRPRAQRVTDTQYF; DNA: TGCGCCAGCAGGCCAAGAGCGCAGAGGGTTACGGATACGCAGTATTTT